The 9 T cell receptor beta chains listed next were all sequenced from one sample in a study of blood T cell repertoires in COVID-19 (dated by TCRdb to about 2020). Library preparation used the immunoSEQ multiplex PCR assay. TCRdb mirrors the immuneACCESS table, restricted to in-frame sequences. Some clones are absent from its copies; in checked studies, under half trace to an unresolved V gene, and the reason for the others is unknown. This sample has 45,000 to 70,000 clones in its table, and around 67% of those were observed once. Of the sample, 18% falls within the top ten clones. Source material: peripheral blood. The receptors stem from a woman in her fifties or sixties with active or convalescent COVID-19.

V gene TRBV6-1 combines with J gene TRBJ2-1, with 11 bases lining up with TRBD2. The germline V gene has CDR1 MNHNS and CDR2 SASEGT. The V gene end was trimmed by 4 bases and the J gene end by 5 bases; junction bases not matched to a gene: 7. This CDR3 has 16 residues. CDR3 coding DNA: TGTGCCAGCAGTGCCCCGACTAGCGGGGTAAACAATGAGCAGTTCTTC. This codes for CASSAPTSGVNNEQFF.

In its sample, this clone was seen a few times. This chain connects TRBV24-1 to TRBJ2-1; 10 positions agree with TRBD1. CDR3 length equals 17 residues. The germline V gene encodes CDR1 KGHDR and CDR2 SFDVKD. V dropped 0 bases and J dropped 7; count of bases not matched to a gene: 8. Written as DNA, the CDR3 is TGTGCCACCAGTGATTTGGGTGGGACAGGGGTACTAAATGAGCAGTTCTTC. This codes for CATSDLGGTGVLNEQFF.

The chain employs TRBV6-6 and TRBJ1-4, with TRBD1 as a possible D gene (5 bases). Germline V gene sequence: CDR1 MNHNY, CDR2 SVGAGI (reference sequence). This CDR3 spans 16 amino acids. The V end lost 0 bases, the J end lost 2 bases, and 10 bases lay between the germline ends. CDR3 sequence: CASSYSTQETNEKLFF. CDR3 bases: TGTGCCAGCAGTTACTCGACACAGGAGACTAATGAAAAACTGTTTTTT.

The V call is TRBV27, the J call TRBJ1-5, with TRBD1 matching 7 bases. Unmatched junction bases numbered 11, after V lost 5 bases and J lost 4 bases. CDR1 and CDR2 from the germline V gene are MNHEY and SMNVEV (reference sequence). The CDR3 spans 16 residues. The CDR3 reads CASSPYLGQANQPQHF. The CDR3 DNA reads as TGTGCCAGCAGTCCTTACCTTGGACAGGCAAATCAGCCCCAGCATTTT.

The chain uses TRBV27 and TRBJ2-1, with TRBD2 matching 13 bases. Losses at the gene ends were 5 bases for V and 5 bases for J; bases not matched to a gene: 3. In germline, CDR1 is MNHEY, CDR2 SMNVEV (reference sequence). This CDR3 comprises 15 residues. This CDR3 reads CASSQLAGGDNEQFF. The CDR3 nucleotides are TGTGCCAGCAGTCAACTAGCGGGAGGGGACAATGAGCAGTTCTTC.

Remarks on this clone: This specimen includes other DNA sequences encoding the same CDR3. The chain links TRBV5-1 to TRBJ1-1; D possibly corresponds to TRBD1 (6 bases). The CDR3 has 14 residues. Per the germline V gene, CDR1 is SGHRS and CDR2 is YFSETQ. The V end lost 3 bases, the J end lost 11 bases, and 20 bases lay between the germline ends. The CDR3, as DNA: TGCGCCAGCAGCTCGGGGCAGGGGCGGACGGAGGCTTTCTTT. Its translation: CASSSGQGRTEAFF.

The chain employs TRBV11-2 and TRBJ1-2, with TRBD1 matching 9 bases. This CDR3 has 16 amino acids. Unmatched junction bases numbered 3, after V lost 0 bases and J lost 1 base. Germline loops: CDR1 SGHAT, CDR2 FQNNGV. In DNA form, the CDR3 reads TGTGCCAGCAGCTTAGAGGGGGACAGGGTTAACTATGGCTACACCTTC. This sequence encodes CASSLEGDRVNYGYTF. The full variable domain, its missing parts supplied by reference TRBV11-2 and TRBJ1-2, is EAGVAQSPRYKIIEKRQSVAFWCNPISGHATLYWYQQILGQGPKLLIQFQNNGVVDDSQLPKDRFSAERLKGVDSTLKIQPAKLEDSAVYLCASSLEGDRVNYGYTFGSGTRLTVV.

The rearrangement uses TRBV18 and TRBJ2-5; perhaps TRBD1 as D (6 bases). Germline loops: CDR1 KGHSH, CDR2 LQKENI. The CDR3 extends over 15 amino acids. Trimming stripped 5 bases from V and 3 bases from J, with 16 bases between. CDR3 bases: TGTGCCAGCTCAATTCTAGGGGCAGGGGAAGAGACCCAGTACTTC. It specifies CASSILGAGEETQYF.

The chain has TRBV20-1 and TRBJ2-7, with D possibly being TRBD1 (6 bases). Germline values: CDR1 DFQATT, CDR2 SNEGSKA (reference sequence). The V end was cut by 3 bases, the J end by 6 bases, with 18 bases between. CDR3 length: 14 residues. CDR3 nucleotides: TGCAGTGCTAGTATAACTGGGGCCAGGGGCGAGCAGTACTTC. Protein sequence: CSASITGARGEQYF.